Listed below are T cell receptor beta chains from one sample, sequenced in a study of beta chain features in type 1 diabetes. TCRdb's table, derived via immunoSEQ multiplex PCR, lists solely in-frame clones and lacks some. The sample lists hundreds of thousands of clones, roughly 12% occurring once. The sequenced sample was naive CD4+ T cells from blood. The receptors originated from a woman aged 18-29 years with type 1 diabetes. The CDR3 runs from the conserved cysteine through the conserved F or W. A D gene is named only where the DNA matches it firmly. Some rows have no size entry. The others give once, few or many, or a class for an expanded clone.

j_gene: TRBJ1-5; v_gene: TRBV9; abundance: NA; d_gene: NA; CDR3aa: CASSVGQTSNQPQHF; CDR3nt: TGTGCCAGCAGCGTCGGACAGACTAGCAATCAGCCCCAGCATTTT
j_gene: TRBJ1-1; v_gene: TRBV10-3; abundance: few; d_gene: NA; CDR3aa: CASTPGGWNTEAFF; CDR3nt: TGTGCCTCTACGCCGGGAGGATGGAACACTGAAGCTTTCTTT
j_gene: TRBJ2-1; v_gene: TRBV28; abundance: few; d_gene: NA; CDR3aa: CASLRGLSYNEQFF; CDR3nt: TGTGCCAGCCTCCGCGGACTGTCCTACAATGAGCAGTTCTTC
j_gene: TRBJ2-2; v_gene: TRBV29-1; abundance: NA; d_gene: TRBD1; CDR3aa: CSASWGTGRSGELFF; CDR3nt: TGCAGCGCCTCCTGGGGGACAGGACGATCGGGGGAGCTGTTTTTT
j_gene: TRBJ2-5; v_gene: TRBV7-9; abundance: NA; d_gene: TRBD2; CDR3aa: CASSKHKLKPGLAGETQYF; CDR3nt: TGTGCCAGCAGCAAACATAAACTTAAACCGGGACTAGCGGGAGAGACCCAGTACTTC
j_gene: TRBJ2-5; v_gene: TRBV7-9; abundance: few; d_gene: NA; CDR3aa: CASSLASGPETQYF; CDR3nt: TGTGCCAGCAGCTTAGCTAGCGGCCCGGAGACCCAGTACTTC
j_gene: TRBJ2-3; v_gene: TRBV28; abundance: few; d_gene: TRBD2; CDR3aa: CAVPGPTSSDGTQYF; CDR3nt: TGTGCCGTTCCCGGACCGACTAGCTCTGACGGTACGCAGTATTTT
j_gene: TRBJ2-1; v_gene: TRBV5-4; abundance: NA; d_gene: TRBD1; CDR3aa: CASSSPRQGGLTEQFF; CDR3nt: TGTGCCAGCAGCTCCCCGCGACAGGGGGGACTGACTGAGCAGTTCTTC
j_gene: TRBJ1-1; v_gene: TRBV28; abundance: few; d_gene: NA; CDR3aa: CASSPPQTEAFF; CDR3nt: TGTGCCAGCAGTCCCCCACAGACTGAAGCTTTCTTT
j_gene: TRBJ1-1; v_gene: TRBV4-3; abundance: few; d_gene: NA; CDR3aa: CASSQGSSGNTEAFF; CDR3nt: TGCGCCAGCAGCCAAGGATCGTCAGGGAACACTGAAGCTTTCTTT
j_gene: TRBJ2-3; v_gene: TRBV28; abundance: NA; d_gene: NA; CDR3aa: CASSLLGGADTQYF; CDR3nt: TGTGCCAGCAGTTTACTTGGCGGAGCAGATACGCAGTATTTT
j_gene: TRBJ1-1; v_gene: TRBV12-5; abundance: NA; d_gene: NA; CDR3aa: CASGSTTGEAFF; CDR3nt: TGTGCTAGTGGATCTACCACAGGGGAAGCTTTCTTT
j_gene: TRBJ1-2; v_gene: TRBV10-2; abundance: few; d_gene: NA; CDR3aa: CASRAGRTNYGYTF; CDR3nt: TGCGCCAGCAGGGCGGGGCGAACGAACTATGGCTACACCTTC
j_gene: TRBJ1-2; v_gene: TRBV2; abundance: NA; d_gene: NA; CDR3aa: CASIEMMEDYGYTF; CDR3nt: TGTGCCAGCATCGAGATGATGGAGGACTATGGCTACACCTTC
j_gene: TRBJ2-1; v_gene: TRBV10-3; abundance: NA; d_gene: TRBD2; CDR3aa: CASSTQLAGNEQFF; CDR3nt: TGTGCCAGCAGTACCCAACTAGCGGGTAATGAGCAGTTCTTC
j_gene: TRBJ2-7; v_gene: TRBV9; abundance: few; d_gene: TRBD1; CDR3aa: CASSPQGQGGYEQYF; CDR3nt: TGTGCCAGCAGCCCCCAGGGACAGGGGGGCTACGAGCAGTACTTC
j_gene: TRBJ1-1; v_gene: TRBV19; abundance: few; d_gene: NA; CDR3aa: CASSRIRGTEAFF; CDR3nt: TGTGCCAGTAGTAGGATACGGGGGACTGAAGCTTTCTTT
j_gene: TRBJ2-1; v_gene: TRBV19; abundance: NA; d_gene: TRBD2; CDR3aa: CASGEREREQFF; CDR3nt: TGTGCCAGTGGAGAGCGGGAAAGGGAGCAGTTCTTC
j_gene: TRBJ2-5; v_gene: TRBV11-3; abundance: NA; d_gene: NA; CDR3aa: CASSLDQGASGTLETQYF; CDR3nt: TGTGCCAGCAGCTTAGACCAGGGGGCTAGCGGGACCTTAGAGACCCAGTACTTC
j_gene: TRBJ1-1; v_gene: TRBV29-1; abundance: NA; d_gene: NA; CDR3aa: CSAGQNTEAFF; CDR3nt: TGCAGCGCGGGACAGAACACTGAAGCTTTCTTT
j_gene: TRBJ2-7; v_gene: TRBV19; abundance: NA; d_gene: TRBD1; CDR3aa: CASSIWDRNHEQYF; CDR3nt: TGTGCCAGTAGTATTTGGGACAGGAACCACGAGCAGTACTTC
j_gene: TRBJ2-5; v_gene: TRBV15; abundance: few; d_gene: TRBD2; CDR3aa: CATSSRAGGQETQYF; CDR3nt: TGTGCCACCAGCAGCAGAGCGGGGGGGCAAGAGACCCAGTACTTC
j_gene: TRBJ2-3; v_gene: TRBV11-2; abundance: NA; d_gene: TRBD2; CDR3aa: CASSPRLSGRGTDTQYF; CDR3nt: TGTGCCAGCAGCCCCCGTCTAAGCGGGAGGGGGACAGATACGCAGTATTTT
j_gene: TRBJ1-2; v_gene: TRBV7-2; abundance: NA; d_gene: TRBD1; CDR3aa: CASSFDRGSYGYTF; CDR3nt: TGTGCCAGCAGCTTCGACAGGGGTAGCTATGGCTACACCTTC
j_gene: TRBJ2-3; v_gene: TRBV27; abundance: few; d_gene: TRBD2; CDR3aa: CASSFTTSGLSDTQYF; CDR3nt: TGTGCCAGCAGTTTTACTACTAGCGGGCTGTCCGATACGCAGTATTTT
j_gene: TRBJ2-7; v_gene: TRBV28; abundance: few; d_gene: TRBD1; CDR3aa: CASRTGAELFYEQYF; CDR3nt: TGTGCCAGCAGAACAGGGGCGGAACTATTCTACGAGCAGTACTTC
j_gene: TRBJ2-3; v_gene: TRBV29-1; abundance: few; d_gene: TRBD1; CDR3aa: CSSGQGGTDTQYF; CDR3nt: TGCAGCTCCGGACAGGGGGGGACAGATACGCAGTATTTT
j_gene: TRBJ2-7; v_gene: TRBV28; abundance: NA; d_gene: TRBD1; CDR3aa: CASSDTDRGSREQYF; CDR3nt: TGTGCCAGCAGCGATACCGACAGGGGATCTCGCGAGCAGTACTTC
j_gene: TRBJ2-1; v_gene: TRBV12-5; abundance: NA; d_gene: NA; CDR3aa: CASRRDSTDNEQFF; CDR3nt: TGTGCTAGTCGGCGAGACAGCACGGACAATGAGCAGTTCTTC
j_gene: TRBJ1-1; v_gene: TRBV15; abundance: NA; d_gene: NA; CDR3aa: CATSRVQARTAFF; CDR3nt: TGTGCCACCAGCAGAGTACAGGCTCGTACAGCTTTCTTT